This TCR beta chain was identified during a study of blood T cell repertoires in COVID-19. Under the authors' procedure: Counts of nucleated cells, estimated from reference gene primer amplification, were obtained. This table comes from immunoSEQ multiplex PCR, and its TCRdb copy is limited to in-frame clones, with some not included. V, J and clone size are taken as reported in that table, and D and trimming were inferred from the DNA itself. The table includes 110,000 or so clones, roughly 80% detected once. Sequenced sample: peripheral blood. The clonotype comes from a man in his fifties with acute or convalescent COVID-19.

Here the CDR3 reads CASSLTQGANNSPLHF. The CDR3, as DNA: TGTGCCAGCAGCTTGACCCAGGGGGCTAATAATTCACCCCTCCACTTT. V usage is TRBV5-5 and J usage is TRBJ1-6; 8 bases fit TRBD1. This CDR3 is 16 amino acids long. Looked up from germline, CDR1 is SGHKS and CDR2 is YYEKEE (reference sequence). Trimming took 1 base from V and 5 from J; bases not matched to a gene: 5.